The T cell receptor (beta chain) under discussion was sequenced for a study of cytomegalovirus exposure and HLA in healthy donors. Findings and caveats of the study: In vitro, three CMV-associated chains proved specific for CMV antigens. Generally TCR sequences proved uncommon, though certain public TCRs appeared in numerous donors. Listed as cytomegalovirus-associated were around 160 TCR beta chains.

Comment on this clone: Its antigen is not known.

Germline CDR1 SGDLS, CDR2 YYNGEE. The CDR3 extends over 18 amino acids. V shed 1 base and J shed 2 bases, with 21 bases lying between them. Method: immunoSEQ multiplex PCR; TCRdb's copy keeps in-frame clones and lacks some. Among about 65,000 clones listed, around 90% were seen once. This receptor was obtained from a woman aged 18-35 years in good health and CMV-seronegative. Specimen: PBMCs. This sequence joins TRBV9 and TRBJ1-2; D might be TRBD1 (5 bases). In nucleotides, the CDR3 is TGTGCCAGCAGCGTATCGGGGGAGGGCAGGGTGGGAAACTATGGCTACACCTTC. Translating it yields CASSVSGEGRVGNYGYTF.